Below, 8 T cell receptor beta chains from the same sample are listed, as sequenced in a study of cytotoxic CD8 clonotypes in ibrutinib-treated CLL. This table comes from immunoSEQ multiplex PCR, and its TCRdb copy is limited to in-frame clones, with some not included. Of under 200,000 clones listed, more than 65% are singletons. Sequencing was performed on PBMCs, taken after 12 months of ibrutinib treatment. The receptor set was obtained from a human donor with chronic lymphocytic leukemia.

This chain joins TRBV7-9 and TRBJ2-4; D is perhaps TRBD1 (6 bases). The CDR3 contains 16 residues. V lost 3 bases and J lost 8, with 20 bases in between. Per the germline V gene, CDR1 is SEHNR and CDR2 is FQNEAQ (reference sequence). The CDR3 protein is CASSFPLTGKGDIQYF. The CDR3 DNA follows: TGTGCCAGCAGCTTCCCTCTAACCGGAAAGGGGGACATTCAGTACTTC.

The chain carries TRBV6-1 and TRBJ1-4; 7 bases map to TRBD1. Germline loops: CDR1 MNHNS, CDR2 SASEGT. V shed 4 bases, J shed 5 bases, and the junction held 10 bases outside the gene matches. This CDR3 comprises 16 residues. CDR3 DNA sequence: TGTGCCAGCAGTGCGACCCCACAGGGGCCCAATGAAAAACTGTTTTTT. Translated: CASSATPQGPNEKLFF.

This clone was counted a single time. This chain links TRBV7-9 with TRBJ2-2, with 9 positions matching TRBD2. Germline V gene lookup returns CDR1 SEHNR and CDR2 FQNEAQ (reference sequence). V lost 5 bases, J lost 3 bases, and 7 bases stayed unmatched. This CDR3 is 16 amino acids long. The CDR3 loop reads CASSHSGSRDTGELFF. CDR3 DNA: TGTGCCAGCAGCCATAGCGGGAGCCGTGACACCGGGGAGCTGTTTTTT.

This clone appeared once. The rearrangement links TRBV25-1 to TRBJ1-1; 9 nucleotides align to TRBD1. Germline CDR1 MGHDK, CDR2 SYGVNS. The CDR3 sequence is 14 residues long. The V gene end was trimmed by 6 bases and the J gene end by 1 base; junction bases not matched to a gene: 3. CDR3 bases: TGTGCCAGCAGCCGGGACAGGGAGAACACTGAAGCTTTCTTT. Residues: CASSRDRENTEAFF. The whole variable domain, filled in from reference TRBV25-1 and TRBJ1-1, reads EADIYQTPRYLVIGTGKKITLECSQTMGHDKMYWYQQDPGMELHLIHYSYGVNSTEKGDLSSESTVSRIRTEHFPLTLESARPSHTSQYLCASSRDRENTEAFFGQGTRLTVV.

The rearrangement joins TRBV4-2 to TRBJ2-1, with 9 bases that match TRBD2. The trim removed 0 bases at V and 13 bases at J, leaving 16 bases unmatched. Germline lookup yields CDR1 LGHNA and CDR2 YNFKEQ. This CDR3 is 17 amino acids long. For the CDR3, the DNA is TGTGCCAGCAGCCAAGAGGCGACTAGCGGACTTAATAGTTTCCAGTTCTTC. Translating it yields CASSQEATSGLNSFQFF.

As DNA, the CDR3 is TGTGCCACCAGCAGAGCTAGGGCCGAATTACGCTTATTGTATGGCTACACCTTC. Encoded protein: CATSRARAELRLLYGYTF. The J gene is TRBJ1-2, the V gene TRBV15; D is unclear. Looked up from germline, CDR1 is LNHNV and CDR2 is YYDKDF (reference sequence). V was pared by 1 base and J by 5 bases, with 23 bases between. CDR3 length: 18 residues.

The V and J genes are TRBV5-4 and TRBJ1-4; D is possibly TRBD1 (5 bases). Per the germline V gene, CDR1 is SGHNT and CDR2 is YYREEE (reference sequence). This CDR3 spans 15 amino acids. V was pared by 2 bases and J by 0 bases, with 8 bases between. The DNA of the CDR3 is TGTGCCAGCAGCTTAAGGACAACAACTAATGAAAAACTGTTTTTT. It specifies CASSLRTTTNEKLFF.

The rearrangement uses TRBV5-1 and TRBJ1-1; 7 positions match TRBD1. CDR3 length: 14 amino acids. J was trimmed by 1 base and V by 4 bases; bases with no gene match: 4. Germline CDR1 reads SGHRS; CDR2 reads YFSETQ. As DNA, the CDR3 is TGCGCCAGCAGCGGACGGACAGGGAACACTGAAGCTTTCTTT. As protein: CASSGRTGNTEAFF.